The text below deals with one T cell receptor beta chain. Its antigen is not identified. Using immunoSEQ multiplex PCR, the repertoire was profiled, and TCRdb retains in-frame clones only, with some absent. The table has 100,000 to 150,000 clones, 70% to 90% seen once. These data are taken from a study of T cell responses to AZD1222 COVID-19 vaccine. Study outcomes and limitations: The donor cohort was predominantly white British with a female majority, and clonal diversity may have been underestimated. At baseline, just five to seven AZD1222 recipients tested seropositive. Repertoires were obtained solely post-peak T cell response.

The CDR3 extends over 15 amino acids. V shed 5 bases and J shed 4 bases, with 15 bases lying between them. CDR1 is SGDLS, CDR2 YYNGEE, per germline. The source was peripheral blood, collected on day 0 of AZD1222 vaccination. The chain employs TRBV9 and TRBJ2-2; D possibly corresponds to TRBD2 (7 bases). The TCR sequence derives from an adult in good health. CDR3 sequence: CASRDSGVGTGELFF. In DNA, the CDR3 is TGTGCCAGCAGGGACAGCGGGGTGGGCACCGGGGAGCTGTTTTTT. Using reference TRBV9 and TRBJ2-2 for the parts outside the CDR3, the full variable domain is DSGVTQTPKHLITATGQRVTLRCSPRSGDLSVYWYQQSLDQGLQFLIQYYNGEERAKGNILERFSAQQFPDLHSELNLSSLELGDSALYFCASRDSGVGTGELFFGEGSRLTVL.